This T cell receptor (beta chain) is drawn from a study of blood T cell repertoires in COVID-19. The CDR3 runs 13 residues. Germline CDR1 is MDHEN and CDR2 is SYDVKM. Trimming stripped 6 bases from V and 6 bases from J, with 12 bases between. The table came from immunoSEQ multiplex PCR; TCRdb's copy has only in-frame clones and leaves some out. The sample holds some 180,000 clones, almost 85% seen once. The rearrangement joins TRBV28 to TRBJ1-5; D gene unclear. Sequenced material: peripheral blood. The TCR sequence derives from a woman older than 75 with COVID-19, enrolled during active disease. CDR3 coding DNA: TGTGCCAGCAGGTCATCCCCGGGTCAGCCCCAGCATTTT. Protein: CASRSSPGQPQHF.